This TCR beta chain was recovered during a study of blood T cell repertoires in COVID-19. Study at large: Whether acute or convalescent, the COVID-19 samples came from the United States, Italy and Spain. T cells, B-cell-depleted T cells, or PBMCs provided the cDNA or gDNA that served as material.

Per the study methods: Reference gene primer amplification gave estimated nucleated cell counts. Here immunoSEQ multiplex PCR was the method, and the copy in TCRdb shows in-frame clones only, minus some. That table furnishes V, J and clone size, whereas the DNA furnished D and trimming. The sample yields a few hundred thousand clones, around 84% seen once. The sequence was collected from a middle-aged woman who had recovered from COVID-19. Sequences were obtained from peripheral blood.

Here the CDR3 DNA reads TGCAGCGTGAGGGTCGGTGAAAAACTGTTTTTT. This codes for CSVRVGEKLFF. The chain recombines TRBV29-1 with TRBJ1-4; no definite D call. CDR1 is SQVTM, CDR2 ANQGSEA, per germline. The CDR3 totals 11 residues. Trimming took off 6 bases at V and 7 bases at J, with 9 bases between the two ends.